The subject of this entry is one TCR beta chain. Antigen specificity is unknown. The protocol was immunoSEQ multiplex PCR, while the TCRdb copy is restricted to in-frame clones and leaves out a portion. The sample records around 40,000 clones, about four fifths being singletons. These data originate in a study of OX40 agonist ivuxolimab in advanced cancers. The CDR3 totals 11 residues. Between the trimmed V and J ends, which lost 6 bases and 5 bases, there was a span of 5 bases. In germline, CDR1 is MDHEN, CDR2 SYDVKM. Study findings and constraints: Expanded clones tended on average to be more numerous among CD8+ T cells than CD4+.

The TCR comes from an adult with an advanced solid tumor such as melanoma, head and neck, liver or kidney cancer. Source: CD4+ or CD8+ T cells sorted from blood, taken in a trial of the OX40 agonist ivuxolimab. V and J are TRBV28 and TRBJ1-5, with D unresolved. CDR3 DNA: TGTGCCAGCAGCGTAGATCAGCCCCAGCATTTT. It yields the protein CASSVDQPQHF. The full variable domain, with the rest looked up from reference TRBV28 and TRBJ1-5, is DVKVTQSSRYLVKRTGEKVFLECVQDMDHENMFWYRQDPGLGLRLIYFSYDVKMKEKGDIPEGYSVSREKKERFSLILESASTNQTSMYLCASSVDQPQHFGDGTRLSIL.